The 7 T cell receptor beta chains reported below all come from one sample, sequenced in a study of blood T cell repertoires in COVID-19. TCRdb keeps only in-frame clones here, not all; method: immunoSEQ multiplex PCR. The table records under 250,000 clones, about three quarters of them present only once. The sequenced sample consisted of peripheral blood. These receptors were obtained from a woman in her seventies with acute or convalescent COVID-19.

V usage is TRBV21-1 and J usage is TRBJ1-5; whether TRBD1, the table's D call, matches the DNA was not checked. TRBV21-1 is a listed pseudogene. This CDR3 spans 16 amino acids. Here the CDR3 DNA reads TGTGCCAGCAGCAATGGTCGCAGGGGAAGCAATCAGCCCCAGCATTTT. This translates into CASSNGRRGSNQPQHF.

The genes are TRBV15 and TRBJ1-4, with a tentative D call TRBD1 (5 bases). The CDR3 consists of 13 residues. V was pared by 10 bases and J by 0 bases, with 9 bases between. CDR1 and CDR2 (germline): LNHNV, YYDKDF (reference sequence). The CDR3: CAISTATNEKLFF. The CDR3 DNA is TGTGCCATATCGACAGCAACTAATGAAAAACTGTTTTTT.

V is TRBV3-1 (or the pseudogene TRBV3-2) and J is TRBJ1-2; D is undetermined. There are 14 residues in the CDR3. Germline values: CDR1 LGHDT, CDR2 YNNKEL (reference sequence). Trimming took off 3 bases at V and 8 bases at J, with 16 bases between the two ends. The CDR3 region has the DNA TGTGCCAGCAGCCAGGATGCAGCGGGTCGCGGCTACACCTTC. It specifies CASSQDAAGRGYTF.

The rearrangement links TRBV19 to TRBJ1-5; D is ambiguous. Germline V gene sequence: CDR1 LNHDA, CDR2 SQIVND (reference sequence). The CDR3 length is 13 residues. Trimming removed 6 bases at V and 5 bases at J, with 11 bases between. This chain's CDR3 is CASRENIDQPQHF. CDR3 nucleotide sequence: TGTGCCAGTAGGGAGAACATTGATCAGCCCCAGCATTTT. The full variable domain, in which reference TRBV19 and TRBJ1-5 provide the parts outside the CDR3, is DGGITQSPKYLFRKEGQNVTLSCEQNLNHDAMYWYRQDPGQGLRLIYYSQIVNDFQKGDIAEGYSVSREKKESFPLTVTSAQKNPTAFYLCASRENIDQPQHFGDGTRLSIL.

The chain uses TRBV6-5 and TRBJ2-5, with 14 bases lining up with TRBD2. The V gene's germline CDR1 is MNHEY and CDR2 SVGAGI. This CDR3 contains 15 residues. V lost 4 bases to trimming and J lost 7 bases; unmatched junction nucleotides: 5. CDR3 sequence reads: CASSSETSGGGTQYF. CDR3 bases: TGTGCCAGCAGTTCCGAGACTAGCGGGGGGGGGACCCAGTACTTC.

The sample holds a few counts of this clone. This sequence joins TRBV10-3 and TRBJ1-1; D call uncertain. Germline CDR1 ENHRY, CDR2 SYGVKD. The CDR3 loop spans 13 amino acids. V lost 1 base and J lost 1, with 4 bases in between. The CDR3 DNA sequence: TGTGCCATCAGTGAGTGGCAGAACACTGAAGCTTTCTTT. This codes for CAISEWQNTEAFF.

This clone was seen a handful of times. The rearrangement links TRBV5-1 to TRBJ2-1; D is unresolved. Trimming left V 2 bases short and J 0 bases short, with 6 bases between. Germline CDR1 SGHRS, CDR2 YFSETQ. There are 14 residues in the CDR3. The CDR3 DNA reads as TGCGCCAGCAGCTTAGCGAGCTCCTACAATGAGCAGTTCTTC. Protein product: CASSLASSYNEQFF.